The 30 T cell receptor beta chains below all came from one sample that was sequenced in a study of T cell repertoires in cytomegalovirus infection. One entry per CDR3 protein results from TCRdb running MiXCR on the reads. This sample has a few hundred thousand distinct CDR3 sequences; about 17% occur once, and the top ten carry approximately 51%. Input material: CD8+ T cells from PBMCs. The receptors here all came from a human donor in good health (CMV status not recorded). Some clones in this sample may be carry-over from other donors' samples.

Concerning this clonotype: A much larger clone differs from this one at a single base, so this may be a read error. The chain has TRBV28 and TRBJ2-3, with D tentatively TRBD1 or TRBD2 (6 bases each). CDR3 size: 19 residues. Germline-derived CDR1 and CDR2 are MDHEN and SYDVKM. In DNA form, the CDR3 reads TGTGCCAGCAGTTGGGACGGTCGGTCGGGGGCCCCAAACACAGATACGCAGTGTTTT. Its protein is CASSWDGRSGAPNTDTQCF.

This clonotype occurred many times. The V and J genes are TRBV7-2 and TRBJ1-3; no reliable D call. The V gene's germline CDR1 is SGHTA and CDR2 FQGNSA. This CDR3 comprises 17 residues. Trimming took off 5 bases at V and 4 bases at J, with 21 bases between the two ends. The CDR3 DNA reads as TGTGCCAGCAGCCTGCCTTTTGGGCGTCTAGGGGGAAACACCATATATTTT. It is translated as CASSLPFGRLGGNTIYF.

This clonotype was picked up many times. V gene TRBV7-2 combines with J gene TRBJ1-6, with D uncertain. Deletions cut 7 bases from V and 7 bases from J, with 8 bases between. There are 12 residues in the CDR3. In germline, CDR1 is SGHTA, CDR2 FQGNSA. DNA for the CDR3: TGTGCCAGCATCCTAGGGAATTCACCCCTCCACTTT. Translated: CASILGNSPLHF.

This clonotype has a handful of counts. The V and J genes are TRBV7-9 and TRBJ2-2; TRBD1 matches at 10 bases. The length of the CDR3 is 16 residues. Germline CDR1 and CDR2: SEHNR and FQNEAQ (reference sequence). V was pared by 5 bases and J by 4 bases, with 7 bases of the junction left unmatched. CDR3 bases: TGTGCCAGCAGCCGAAGGGACAGGGGAGCCACCGGGGAGCTGTTTTTT. Translating gives CASSRRDRGATGELFF.

The rearrangement joins TRBV7-8 to TRBJ2-5; no clear D gene. V lost 2 bases and J lost 0, with 10 bases in between. This CDR3 region has 15 residues. CDR1 and CDR2 (germline): SGHVS, FQNEAQ. CDR3 DNA: TGTGCCAGCAGCTTATTTGGCGGATACCAAGAGACCCAGTACTTC. It codes for CASSLFGGYQETQYF.

This clonotype was counted ten times or more. The chain couples TRBV7-9 to TRBJ1-5, with 7 bases fitting TRBD1. J gave up 2 bases and V 4 bases, and 5 bases lay outside the gene matches. The CDR3 consists of 15 residues. Germline CDR1 SEHNR, CDR2 FQNEAQ (reference sequence). The CDR3, as DNA: TGTGCCAGCAGCTCGACAGGGTCTGGCAATCAGCCCCAGCATTTT. As protein: CASSSTGSGNQPQHF.

Many counts were recorded for this clonotype. The CDR3 region is CASSLRGEGGGFNTEAFF. In DNA, the CDR3 is TGTGCCAGCAGCTTAAGGGGGGAAGGCGGGGGCTTTAACACTGAAGCTTTCTTT. This chain uses TRBV7-2 with TRBJ1-1; D might be TRBD1 (6 bases). This CDR3 comprises 18 residues. From germline, CDR1 is SGHTA and CDR2 FQGNSA. Trimming removed 2 bases from V and 2 bases from J, with 21 bases in between.

The chain couples TRBV28 to TRBJ1-1, with a tentative D call TRBD1 (6 bases). The CDR3 extends over 12 amino acids. V lost 6 bases and J 7 bases, leaving 12 bases between the germline ends. The V gene's germline CDR1 is MDHEN and CDR2 SYDVKM. Here the CDR3 DNA reads TGTGCCAGCAGAGGGACAATTAGTGAAGCTTTCTTT. Protein: CASRGTISEAFF.

This chain links TRBV6-2 or TRBV6-3 with TRBJ2-7; D call uncertain. Trimming removed 5 bases at V and 1 base at J, with 12 bases between. Germline V gives CDR1 MNHEY, CDR2 SVGEGT. This CDR3 has 14 residues. DNA for the CDR3: TGTGCCAGCAGTCCGTTTGGCAGTTCCTACGAGCAGTACTTC. It specifies CASSPFGSSYEQYF.

This clonotype turned up a few times. The chain couples TRBV4-1 to TRBJ2-3, with D perhaps assigned TRBD1 or TRBD2 (5 bases each). Per germline, CDR1 MGHRA and CDR2 YSYEKL. This CDR3 spans 15 amino acids. V was clipped by 0 bases and J by 3 bases, with 10 bases between them. Here the CDR3 reads CASSQEGTYTDTQYF. DNA for the CDR3: TGCGCCAGCAGCCAAGAAGGGACCTATACAGATACGCAGTATTTT.

This clonotype was seen ten or more times. This CDR3 is CAISEPKDTEAFF. The DNA for the CDR3 is TGTGCCATCAGTGAGCCGAAAGACACTGAAGCTTTCTTT. The rearrangement links TRBV10-3 to TRBJ1-1; D is uncertain. CDR1 and CDR2 (germline): ENHRY, SYGVKD. The CDR3 has 13 residues. The ends were cut back, 2 bases at V and 3 bases at J, with 7 bases in the middle.

Ten or more counts support this clonotype. The chain combines TRBV14 with TRBJ1-1; D unresolved. V was cut by 0 bases and J by 4 bases, with 9 bases left in between. CDR1 is SGHDN, CDR2 FVKESK, per germline. The CDR3 extends over 14 amino acids. This CDR3 is CASSQERVSTEAFF. Written as DNA, the CDR3 is TGTGCCAGCAGCCAAGAGAGGGTTAGCACTGAAGCTTTCTTT.

The genes are TRBV5-1 and TRBJ2-3, with 7 bases identical to TRBD1. Trimming took 4 bases from V and 5 from J; bases not matched to a gene: 13. The CDR3 loop spans 16 amino acids. Germline V gives CDR1 SGHRS, CDR2 YFSETQ. The CDR3: CASSPIVRDSLDTQYF. The CDR3 nucleotides are TGCGCCAGCAGCCCTATAGTCAGGGACAGCCTAGATACGCAGTATTTT.

Ten or more counts support this clonotype. The chain joins TRBV2 to TRBJ2-2; D ambiguous. V was clipped by 6 bases and J by 1 base, with 3 bases between them. Germline-derived CDR1 and CDR2 are SNHLY and FYNNEI. The CDR3 runs to 12 residues. This CDR3 reads CASSRNTGELFF. For the CDR3, the DNA is TGTGCCAGCAGCCGGAACACCGGGGAGCTGTTTTTT.

As regards this clonotype: Since a much larger clone is just one base distant, this may be a read error. The chain uses TRBV6-1 and TRBJ2-1; D tentatively fits TRBD1 or TRBD2 (5 bases each). Germline V CDR1 and CDR2: MNHNS, SASEGT. CDR3 length equals 11 residues. Here the CDR3 reads CGSSGSNEQFF. For the CDR3, the DNA is TGCGGTAGTTCAGGGAGCAATGAGCAGTTCTTC.

This chain uses TRBV6-5 with TRBJ1-1; 7 nucleotides match TRBD1. CDR1 and CDR2 from the germline V gene are MNHEY and SVGAGI. CDR3 size: 14 residues. Trimming took 6 bases from V and 5 from J; bases not matched to a gene: 9. The CDR3 region has the DNA TGTGCCAGCAGAAATACAGGGGCGAGGACTGAAGCTTTCTTT. Translated, it gives CASRNTGARTEAFF.

A remark on this clonotype: A read error is possible here, since a much larger clone lies one base away. The rearrangement links TRBV19 to TRBJ2-7; D is perhaps TRBD1 or TRBD2 (5 bases each). The germline gives CDR1 LNHDA, CDR2 SQIVND (reference sequence). The CDR3 spans 16 residues. The CDR3: CASSIDEPGRSYEQSF. CDR3 DNA: TGTGCCAGTAGTATAGACGAACCGGGACGGTCCTACGAGCAGTCCTTC.

Many counts were recorded for this clonotype. V is TRBV20-1 and J is TRBJ2-7, with TRBD1 matching over 9 bases. The CDR3 is 17 residues long. The ends lost 2 bases at V and 2 bases at J; junction bases unmatched: 13. Germline assignment: CDR1 DFQATT and CDR2 SNEGSKA (reference sequence). For the CDR3, the DNA is TGCAGTGCTAGATCGCCGGAGCTACGGGACAGGGCCTACGAGCAGTACTTC. Translation gives CSARSPELRDRAYEQYF.

The genes are TRBV6-5 and TRBJ2-5, with TRBD1 identical over 10 bases. Losses at the gene ends were 5 bases for V and 4 bases for J; bases not matched to a gene: 7. Germline V gene lookup returns CDR1 MNHEY and CDR2 SVGAGI. The CDR3 loop spans 15 amino acids. The CDR3 DNA sequence: TGTGCCAGCAGTCCCAGGGACAGGGGTGTAGAGACCCAGTACTTC. Translated: CASSPRDRGVETQYF.

At least ten counts were recorded for this clonotype. This sequence joins TRBV28 and TRBJ1-5; tentatively, D is TRBD1 (5 bases). This CDR3 comprises 14 residues. Germline V gene sequence: CDR1 MDHEN, CDR2 SYDVKM. V lost 10 bases and J 0 bases, leaving 13 bases between the germline ends. The CDR3 DNA follows: TGTGCCACCCAGACAGCCTATAGCAATCAGCCCCAGCATTTT. Translating it yields CATQTAYSNQPQHF.

This chain links TRBV20-1 with TRBJ2-7, with D possibly being TRBD1 (6 bases). The CDR3 consists of 14 residues. The V end lost 2 bases, the J end lost 3 bases, and 14 bases lay between the germline ends. Germline lookup yields CDR1 DFQATT and CDR2 SNEGSKA (reference sequence). CDR3 sequence reads: CSARNPQGGYEQYF. As DNA, the CDR3 is TGCAGTGCTAGAAATCCGCAAGGGGGCTACGAGCAGTACTTC.

CDR3 nucleotides: TGTGCCAGCAGCGTAGCGGGACAGCCTAATGAAAAACTGTTTTTT. It codes for CASSVAGQPNEKLFF. The chain recombines TRBV9 with TRBJ1-4; TRBD1 matches 7 bases. The CDR3 is made up of 15 amino acids. Germline trimming cut 0 bases from V and 3 bases from J; bases unmatched to any gene: 2. Germline V gene data show CDR1 as SGDLS and CDR2 as YYNGEE.

The J gene is TRBJ2-5, the V gene TRBV7-4; D is uncertain. The V and J ends lost 4 bases and 4 bases respectively, with 13 bases between them. Germline V gene sequence: CDR1 SGHVT, CDR2 SQSDAQ. This CDR3 spans 14 amino acids. CDR3 DNA sequence: TGTGCCAGCAGCTCTGTGAAGGGTCGAGAGACCCAGTACTTC. This translates into CASSSVKGRETQYF.

The rearrangement links TRBV4-1 to TRBJ2-3; the match to TRBD1 covers 7 bases. V dropped 0 bases and J dropped 0; count of bases not matched to a gene: 9. This CDR3 has 18 residues. Germline lookup yields CDR1 MGHRA and CDR2 YSYEKL. CDR3 protein: CASSQEYGTDISTDTQYF. The CDR3 region has the DNA TGCGCCAGCAGCCAAGAATACGGGACAGACATTAGCACAGATACGCAGTATTTT.

This clonotype was counted a single time. This chain joins TRBV28 and TRBJ2-1, with 10 bases identical to TRBD2. Germline CDR1 and CDR2: MDHEN and SYDVKM. The CDR3 has 18 residues. V trimming: 8 bases; J trimming: 6 bases; junction bases outside the gene matches: 19. The CDR3 here is CASGGPSGGDLFPNEQFF. Here the CDR3 DNA reads TGTGCCAGCGGCGGTCCTAGCGGGGGTGACCTCTTTCCCAATGAGCAGTTCTTC.

The table lists this clonotype with many counts. This chain uses TRBV7-8 with TRBJ2-7; D may match TRBD1 or TRBD2 (5 bases each). This CDR3 is 14 amino acids long. V was shortened by 5 bases and J by 0 bases, with 11 bases between the two germline ends. Germline CDR1 is SGHVS and CDR2 is FQNEAQ. This CDR3 is CASSRRGSSYEQYF. The CDR3, as DNA: TGTGCCAGCAGCCGTCGGGGCTCCTCCTACGAGCAGTACTTC.

The rearrangement uses TRBV29-1 and TRBJ2-5; 9 nucleotides agree with TRBD1. The germline V gene has CDR1 SQVTM and CDR2 ANQGSEA. This CDR3 is built from 13 residues. Unmatched junction bases numbered 5, after V lost 5 bases and J lost 4 bases. The CDR3 coding sequence is TGCAGCGTTCTGGACAGGGGTGGAGAGACCCAGTACTTC. It translates to CSVLDRGGETQYF.

This clonotype was observed a handful of times. The chain recombines TRBV2 with TRBJ2-6; 7 bases align to TRBD1. The CDR3 is 11 amino acids. V lost 7 bases, J lost 11 bases, and 2 bases stayed unmatched. Germline V gene sequence: CDR1 SNHLY, CDR2 FYNNEI. The CDR3 loop reads CASKGTDVLTF. DNA for the CDR3: TGTGCCAGCAAAGGGACAGACGTCCTGACTTTC.

This chain joins TRBV27 and TRBJ2-1; no clear D. V was shortened by 6 bases and J by 1 base, with 10 bases between the two germline ends. In germline, CDR1 is MNHEY, CDR2 SMNVEV (reference sequence). The CDR3 covers 14 residues. The CDR3 protein is CASSPLMSYNEQFF. CDR3 nucleotide sequence: TGTGCCAGCAGCCCGCTGATGTCCTACAATGAGCAGTTCTTC.

This clonotype has more than one count but fewer than ten. The J gene is TRBJ2-1, the V gene TRBV3-1; D uncertain. With 3 bases removed from V and 7 bases from J, the gap between germline ends came to 7 bases. The CDR3 extends over 12 amino acids. CDR1 LGHDT and CDR2 YNNKEL come from the germline V gene (reference sequence). CDR3 protein: CASSHQGNEQFF. The DNA of the CDR3 is TGTGCCAGCAGCCATCAAGGGAATGAGCAGTTCTTC.